This T cell receptor (beta chain) was captured by sequencing in a study of CD8 T cells in ankylosing spondylitis. Regarding the study as a whole: Significantly higher representation of disease-linked clones was reported for matched ankylosing spondylitis synovial fluid. Roughly 8 highly homologous variants formed a TCR beta motif that appeared characteristic of ankylosing spondylitis blood. Prior literature has documented some motif variants in synovial fluid and blood from reactive arthritis.

In TCRdb, the 5' RACE reads were re-called with MiXCR into one record per CDR3 protein. The sample lists 750,000 to 850,000 distinct CDR3 sequences, around 11% occurring once. The CDR3 length is 12 residues. Trimming took off 4 bases at V and 8 bases at J, with 14 bases between the two ends. Germline V gene data show CDR1 as DFQATT and CDR2 as SNEGSKA (reference sequence). This clonotype was seen a few times. Its specificity is unknown. Sequencing used blood, either unsorted or a sorted T cell fraction (not recorded which). The chain employs TRBV20-1 and TRBJ1-1, with D possibly TRBD1 on 6 matching bases. The TCR sequence derives from a male donor with ankylosing spondylitis. CDR3 DNA: TGCAGTGCTAAAAGACAGGTGAAGGAAGCTTTCTTT. Amino acids: CSAKRQVKEAFF.